This T cell receptor beta chain was found in a study of OX40 agonist ivuxolimab in advanced cancers. Study information: With ivuxolimab, an agonistic anti-OX40 (CD134) antibody, patients were treated. Findings of the study overall: Among the lowest levels of clonal expansion were found in partial responders at 0.1-3.0 mg/kg. Still undetermined is the antigen specificity of the expanded peripheral T cells.

Germline CDR1 and CDR2: SGHVS and FQNEAQ. The CDR3 covers 17 residues. The V and J ends lost 5 bases and 0 bases respectively, with 17 bases between them. On this clone itself: What it recognizes is unknown.

The data were produced by immunoSEQ multiplex PCR, yet TCRdb's version contains in-frame clones alone and is incomplete. The table shows 80,000 or so clones, with 75% to 90% occurring only once. The sequence derives from an adult with an advanced solid tumor such as melanoma, head and neck, liver or kidney cancer. The source was CD4+ or CD8+ T cells sorted from blood, collected in a trial of the OX40 agonist ivuxolimab. The chain links TRBV7-8 to TRBJ1-3, with D unresolved. The CDR3 DNA reads as TGTGCCAGCAGCCGAATCGGCTCCCGGGCCTCTGGAAACACCATATATTTT. It specifies CASSRIGSRASGNTIYF. Full variable domain (missing parts from reference TRBV7-8 and TRBJ1-3): GAGVSQSPRYKVAKRGQDVALRCDPISGHVSLFWYQQALGQGPEFLTYFQNEAQLDKSGLPSDRFFAERPEGSVSTLKIQRTQQEDSAVYLCASSRIGSRASGNTIYFGEGSWLTVV.